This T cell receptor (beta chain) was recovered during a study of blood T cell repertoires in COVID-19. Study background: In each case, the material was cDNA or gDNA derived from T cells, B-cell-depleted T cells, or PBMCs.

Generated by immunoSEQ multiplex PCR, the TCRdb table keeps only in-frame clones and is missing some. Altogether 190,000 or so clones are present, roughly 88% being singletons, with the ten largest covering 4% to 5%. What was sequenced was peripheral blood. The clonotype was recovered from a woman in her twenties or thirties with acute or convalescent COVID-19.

CDR3 in DNA: TGTGCCAGCAGACCCGGGACAGGGGTAGGTGGCTACACCTTC. It codes for CASRPGTGVGGYTF. The chain employs TRBV6-5 and TRBJ1-2; 10 bases line up with TRBD1. The CDR3 has 14 residues. Losses at the gene ends were 6 bases for V and 7 bases for J; bases not matched to a gene: 8. CDR1 MNHEY and CDR2 SVGAGI come from the germline V gene.